This entry features one T cell receptor (beta chain) sequence. Profiling relied on immunoSEQ multiplex PCR, and the TCRdb table lists in-frame clones only, not all of them. The table records 240,000 or so clones, roughly 79% of them present only once. The data stem from a study of blood T cell repertoires in COVID-19. Germline values: CDR1 SGHRS, CDR2 YFSETQ. Trimming removed 8 bases at V and 5 bases at J, with 17 bases between. This CDR3 spans 14 amino acids. Sequences were obtained from peripheral blood. The J gene is TRBJ2-1, the V gene TRBV5-1, with D unresolved. This receptor was obtained from a woman aged 80 or over with acute or convalescent COVID-19. The CDR3 region is CARVSGSPDNEQFF. As DNA, the CDR3 is TGCGCCAGGGTATCCGGGTCTCCGGACAATGAGCAGTTCTTC.